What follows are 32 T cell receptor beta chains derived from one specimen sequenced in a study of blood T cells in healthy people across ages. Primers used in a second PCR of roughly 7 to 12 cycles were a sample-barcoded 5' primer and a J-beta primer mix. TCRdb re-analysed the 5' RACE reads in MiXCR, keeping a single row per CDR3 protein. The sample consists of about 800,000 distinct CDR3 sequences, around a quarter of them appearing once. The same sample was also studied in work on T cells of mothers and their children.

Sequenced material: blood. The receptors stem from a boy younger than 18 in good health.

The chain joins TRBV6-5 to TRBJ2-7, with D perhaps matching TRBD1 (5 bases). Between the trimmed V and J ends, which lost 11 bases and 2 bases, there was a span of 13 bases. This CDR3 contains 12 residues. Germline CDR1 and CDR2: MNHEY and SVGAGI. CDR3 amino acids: CAARGSAYEQYF. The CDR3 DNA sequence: TGTGCCGCAAGGGGTTCTGCCTACGAGCAGTACTTC.

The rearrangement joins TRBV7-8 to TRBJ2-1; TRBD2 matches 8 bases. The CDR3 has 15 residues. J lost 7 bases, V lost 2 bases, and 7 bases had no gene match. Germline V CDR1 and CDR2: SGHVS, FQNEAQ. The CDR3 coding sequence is TGTGCCAGCAGCTTATTGAGCGGGAGTAAGAATGAGCAGTTCTTC. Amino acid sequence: CASSLLSGSKNEQFF.

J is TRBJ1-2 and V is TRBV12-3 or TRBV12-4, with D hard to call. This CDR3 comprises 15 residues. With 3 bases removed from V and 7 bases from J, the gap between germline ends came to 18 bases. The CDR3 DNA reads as TGTGCCAGCAGTTTCGATCTTGACGACCCTGGTGGCTACACCTTC. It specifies CASSFDLDDPGGYTF.

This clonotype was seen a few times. In DNA form, the CDR3 reads TGTGCCAGCAGCCAAGGGGTCTTAAGGACAGATAGTACAGATACGCAGTATTTT. It is translated as CASSQGVLRTDSTDTQYF. The chain recombines TRBV14 with TRBJ2-3; D is perhaps TRBD1 (6 bases). Germline assignment: CDR1 SGHDN and CDR2 FVKESK. Trimming cost V 1 base and J 3 bases, with 20 bases left between them. This CDR3 contains 18 residues.

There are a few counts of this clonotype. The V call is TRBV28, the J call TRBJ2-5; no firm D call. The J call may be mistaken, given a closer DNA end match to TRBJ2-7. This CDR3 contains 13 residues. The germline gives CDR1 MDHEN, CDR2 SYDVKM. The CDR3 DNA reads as TGTGCCAGCAGGCCTCACTCAACGTACGAGCAGTACTTC. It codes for CASRPHSTYEQYF.

The CDR3 here is CASSKPWTIKQETQYF. CDR3 DNA sequence: TGTGCCAGCAGCAAGCCCTGGACTATTAAGCAAGAGACCCAGTACTTC. This sequence joins TRBV11-2 and TRBJ2-5; D is perhaps TRBD2 (6 bases). Germline V gives CDR1 SGHAT, CDR2 FQNNGV. V was shortened by 5 bases and J by 2 bases, with 18 bases between the two germline ends. This CDR3 region has 16 residues.

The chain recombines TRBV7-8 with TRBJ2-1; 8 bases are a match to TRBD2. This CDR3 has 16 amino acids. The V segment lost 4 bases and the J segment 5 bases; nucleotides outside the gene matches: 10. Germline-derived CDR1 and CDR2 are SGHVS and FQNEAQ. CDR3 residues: CASSSPLAGGNNEQFF. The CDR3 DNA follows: TGTGCCAGCAGCTCACCACTGGCGGGGGGCAACAATGAGCAGTTCTTC.

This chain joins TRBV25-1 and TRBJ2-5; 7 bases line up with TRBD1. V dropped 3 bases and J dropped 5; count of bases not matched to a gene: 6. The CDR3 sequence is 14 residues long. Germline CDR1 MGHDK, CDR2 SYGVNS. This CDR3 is CASSDLGGAETQYF. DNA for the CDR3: TGTGCCAGCAGTGATCTAGGGGGCGCGGAGACCCAGTACTTC.

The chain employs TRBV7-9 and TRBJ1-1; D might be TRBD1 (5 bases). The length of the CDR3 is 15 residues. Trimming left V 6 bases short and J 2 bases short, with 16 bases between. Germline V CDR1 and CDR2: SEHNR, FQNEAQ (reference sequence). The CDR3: CASSSTAQVNTEAFF. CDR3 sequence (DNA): TGTGCCAGCAGTTCGACCGCACAGGTTAACACTGAAGCTTTCTTT.

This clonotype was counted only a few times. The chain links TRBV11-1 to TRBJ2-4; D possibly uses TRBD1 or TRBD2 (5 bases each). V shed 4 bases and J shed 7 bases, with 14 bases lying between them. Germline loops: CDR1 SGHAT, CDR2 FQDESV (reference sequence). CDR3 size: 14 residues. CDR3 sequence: CASSSAPGQNIQYF. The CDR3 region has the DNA TGTGCCAGCAGCTCGGCCCCGGGGCAGAACATTCAGTACTTC. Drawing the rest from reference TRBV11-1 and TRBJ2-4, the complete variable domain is EAEVAQSPRYKITEKSQAVAFWCDPISGHATLYWYRQILGQGPELLVQFQDESVVDDSQLPKDRFSAERLKGVDSTLKIQPAELGDSAMYLCASSSAPGQNIQYFGAGTRLSVL.

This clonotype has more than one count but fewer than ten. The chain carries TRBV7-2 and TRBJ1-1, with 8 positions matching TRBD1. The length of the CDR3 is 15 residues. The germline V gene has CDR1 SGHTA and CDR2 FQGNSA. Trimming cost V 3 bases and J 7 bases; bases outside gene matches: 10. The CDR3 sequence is CASSFRGGQGVEAFF. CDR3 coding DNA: TGTGCCAGCAGCTTCCGGGGAGGACAGGGCGTTGAAGCTTTCTTT.

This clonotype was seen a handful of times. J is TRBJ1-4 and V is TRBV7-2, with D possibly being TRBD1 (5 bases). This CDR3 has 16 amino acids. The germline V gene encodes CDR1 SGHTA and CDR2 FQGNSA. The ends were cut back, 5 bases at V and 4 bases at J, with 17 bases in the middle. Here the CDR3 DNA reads TGTGCCAGCAGCCACAGGACGGGACGGGATAATGAAAAACTGTTTTTT. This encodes CASSHRTGRDNEKLFF. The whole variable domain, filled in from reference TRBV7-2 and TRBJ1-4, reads GAGVSQSPSNKVTEKGKDVELRCDPISGHTALYWYRQSLGQGLEFLIYFQGNSAPDKSGLPSDRFSAERTGGSVSTLTIQRTQQEDSAVYLCASSHRTGRDNEKLFFGSGTQLSVL.

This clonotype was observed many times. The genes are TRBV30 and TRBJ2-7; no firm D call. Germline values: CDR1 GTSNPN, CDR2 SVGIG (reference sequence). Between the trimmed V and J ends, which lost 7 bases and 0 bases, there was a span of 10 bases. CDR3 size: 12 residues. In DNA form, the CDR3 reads TGTGCCTCCAGCGCGGTCTCCTACGAGCAGTACTTC. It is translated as CASSAVSYEQYF.

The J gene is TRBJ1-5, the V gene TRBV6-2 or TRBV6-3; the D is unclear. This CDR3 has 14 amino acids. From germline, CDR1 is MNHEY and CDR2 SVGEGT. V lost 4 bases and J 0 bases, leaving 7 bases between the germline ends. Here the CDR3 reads CASSFGNSNQPQHF. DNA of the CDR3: TGTGCCAGCAGTTTTGGGAATAGCAATCAGCCCCAGCATTTT.

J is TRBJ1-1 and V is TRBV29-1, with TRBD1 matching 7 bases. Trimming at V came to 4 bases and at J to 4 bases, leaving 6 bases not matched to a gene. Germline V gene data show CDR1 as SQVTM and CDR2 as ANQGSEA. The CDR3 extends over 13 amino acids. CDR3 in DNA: TGCAGCGTTGGGGAGGGGGCAGGCACTGAAGCTTTCTTT. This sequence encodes CSVGEGAGTEAFF. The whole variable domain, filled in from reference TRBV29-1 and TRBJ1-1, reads SAVISQKPSRDICQRGTSLTIQCQVDSQVTMMFWYRQQPGQSLTLIATANQGSEATYESGFVIDKFPISRPNLTFSTLTVSNMSPEDSSIYLCSVGEGAGTEAFFGQGTRLTVV.

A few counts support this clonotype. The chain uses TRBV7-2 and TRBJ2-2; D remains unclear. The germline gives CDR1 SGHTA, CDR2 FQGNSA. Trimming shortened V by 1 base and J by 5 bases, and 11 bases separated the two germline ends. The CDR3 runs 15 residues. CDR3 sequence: CASSLVDSGTGELFF. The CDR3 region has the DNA TGTGCCAGCAGCTTAGTAGATTCCGGGACCGGGGAGCTGTTTTTT.

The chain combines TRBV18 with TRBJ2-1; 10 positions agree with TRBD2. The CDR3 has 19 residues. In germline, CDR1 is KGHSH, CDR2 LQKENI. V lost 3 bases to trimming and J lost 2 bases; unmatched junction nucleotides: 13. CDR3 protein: CASSPSLAGRPLAYNEQFF. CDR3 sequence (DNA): TGTGCCAGCTCACCCTCACTAGCGGGACGCCCCCTGGCCTACAATGAGCAGTTCTTC.

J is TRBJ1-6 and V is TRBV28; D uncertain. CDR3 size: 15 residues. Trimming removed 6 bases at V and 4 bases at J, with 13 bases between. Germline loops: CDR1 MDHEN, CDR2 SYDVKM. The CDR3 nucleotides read TGTGCCAGCAGAAACCGCGGTGCTTATAATTCACCCCTCCACTTT. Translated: CASRNRGAYNSPLHF.

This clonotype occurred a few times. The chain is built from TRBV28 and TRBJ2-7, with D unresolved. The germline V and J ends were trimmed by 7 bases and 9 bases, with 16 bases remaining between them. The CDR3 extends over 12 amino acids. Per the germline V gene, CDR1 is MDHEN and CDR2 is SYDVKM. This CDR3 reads CASIRRTGGQYF. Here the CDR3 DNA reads TGTGCCAGCATTAGAAGGACGGGTGGGCAGTACTTC.

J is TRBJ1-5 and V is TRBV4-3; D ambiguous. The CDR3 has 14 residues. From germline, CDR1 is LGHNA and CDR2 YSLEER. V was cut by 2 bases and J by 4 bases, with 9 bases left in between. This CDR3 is CASSQTGINQPQHF. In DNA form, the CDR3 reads TGCGCCAGCAGCCAAACGGGAATAAATCAGCCCCAGCATTTT.

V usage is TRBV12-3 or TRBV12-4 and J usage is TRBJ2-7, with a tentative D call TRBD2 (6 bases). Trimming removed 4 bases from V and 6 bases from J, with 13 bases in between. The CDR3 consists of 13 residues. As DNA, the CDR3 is TGTGCCAGCAGTTCGGGACTTACGGGCGAGCAGTACTTC. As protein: CASSSGLTGEQYF.

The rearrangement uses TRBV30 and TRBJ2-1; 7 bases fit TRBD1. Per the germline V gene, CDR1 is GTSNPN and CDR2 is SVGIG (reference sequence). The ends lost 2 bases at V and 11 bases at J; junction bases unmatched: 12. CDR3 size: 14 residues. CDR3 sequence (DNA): TGTGCCTGGAGTAGGGTAGGGGGCTCCGGTAAGCAGTTCTTC. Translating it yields CAWSRVGGSGKQFF.

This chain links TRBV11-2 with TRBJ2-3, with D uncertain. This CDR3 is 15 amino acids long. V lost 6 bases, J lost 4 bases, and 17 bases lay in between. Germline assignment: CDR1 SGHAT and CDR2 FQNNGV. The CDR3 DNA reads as TGTGCCAGCAGTCGAACCACAGTCGGGTCAGATACGCAGTATTTT. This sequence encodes CASSRTTVGSDTQYF.

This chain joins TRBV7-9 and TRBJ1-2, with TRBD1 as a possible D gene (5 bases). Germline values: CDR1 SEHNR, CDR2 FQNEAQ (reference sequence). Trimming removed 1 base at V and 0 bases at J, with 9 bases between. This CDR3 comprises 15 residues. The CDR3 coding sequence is TGTGCCAGCAGCTTAGTAGGGGTTTCTAACTATGGCTACACCTTC. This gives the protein CASSLVGVSNYGYTF.

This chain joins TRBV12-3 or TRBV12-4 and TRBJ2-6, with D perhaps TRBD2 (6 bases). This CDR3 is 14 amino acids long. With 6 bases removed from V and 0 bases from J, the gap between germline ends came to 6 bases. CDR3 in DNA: TGTGCCAGCAGGCGGGACTCTGGGGCCAACGTCCTGACTTTC. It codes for CASRRDSGANVLTF.

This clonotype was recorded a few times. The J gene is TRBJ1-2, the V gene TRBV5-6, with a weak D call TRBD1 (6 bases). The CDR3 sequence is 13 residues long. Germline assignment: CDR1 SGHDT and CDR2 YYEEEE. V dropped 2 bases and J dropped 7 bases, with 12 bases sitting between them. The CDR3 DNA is TGTGCCAGCAGCTTATCAGGGGCGAGTGGCTACACCTTC. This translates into CASSLSGASGYTF.

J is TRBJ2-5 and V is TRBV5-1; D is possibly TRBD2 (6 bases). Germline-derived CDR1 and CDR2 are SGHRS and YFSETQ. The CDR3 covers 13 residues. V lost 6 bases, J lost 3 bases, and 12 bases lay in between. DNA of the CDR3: TGCGCCAGCACCAATCCGGGGGAAGAGACCCAGTACTTC. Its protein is CASTNPGEETQYF. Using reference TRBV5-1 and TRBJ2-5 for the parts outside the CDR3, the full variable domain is KAGVTQTPRYLIKTRGQQVTLSCSPISGHRSVSWYQQTPGQGLQFLFEYFSETQRNKGNFPGRFSGRQFSNSRSEMNVSTLELGDSALYLCASTNPGEETQYFGPGTRLLVL.

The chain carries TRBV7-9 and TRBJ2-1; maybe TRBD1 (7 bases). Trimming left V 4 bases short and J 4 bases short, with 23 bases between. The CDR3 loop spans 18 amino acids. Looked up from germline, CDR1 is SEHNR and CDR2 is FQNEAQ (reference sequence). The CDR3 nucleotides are TGTGCCAGCAGCTCAACTCCCCGGAGGGACAGTAGATACAATGAGCAGTTCTTC. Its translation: CASSSTPRRDSRYNEQFF. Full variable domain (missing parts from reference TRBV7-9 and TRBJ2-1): DTGVSQNPRHKITKRGQNVTFRCDPISEHNRLYWYRQTLGQGPEFLTYFQNEAQLEKSRLLSDRFSAERPKGSFSTLEIQRTEQGDSAMYLCASSSTPRRDSRYNEQFFGPGTRLTVL.

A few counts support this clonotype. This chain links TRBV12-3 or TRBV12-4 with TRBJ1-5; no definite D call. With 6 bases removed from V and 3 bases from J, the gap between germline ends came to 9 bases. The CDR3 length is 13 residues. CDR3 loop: CASSRQINQPQHF. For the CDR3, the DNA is TGTGCCAGCAGCCGACAAATCAATCAGCCCCAGCATTTT.

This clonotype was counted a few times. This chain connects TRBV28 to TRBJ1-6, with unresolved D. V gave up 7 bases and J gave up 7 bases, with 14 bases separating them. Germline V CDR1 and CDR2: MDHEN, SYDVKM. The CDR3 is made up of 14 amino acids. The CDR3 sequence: CASTTRHPNSPLHF. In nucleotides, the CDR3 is TGTGCCAGCACAACGCGCCACCCGAATTCACCCCTCCACTTT.

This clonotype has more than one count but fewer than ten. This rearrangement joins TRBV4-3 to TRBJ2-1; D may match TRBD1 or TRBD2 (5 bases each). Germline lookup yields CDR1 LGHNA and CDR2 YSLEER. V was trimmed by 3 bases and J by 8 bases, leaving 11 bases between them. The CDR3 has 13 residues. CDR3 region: CASSQMVGDEQFF. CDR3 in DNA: TGCGCCAGCAGCCAGATGGTGGGGGATGAGCAGTTCTTC.

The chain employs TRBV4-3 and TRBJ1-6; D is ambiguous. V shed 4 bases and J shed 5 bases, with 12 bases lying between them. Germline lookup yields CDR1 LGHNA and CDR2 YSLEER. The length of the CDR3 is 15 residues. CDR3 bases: TGCGCCAGCAGCCCAGCAGTTGGGGATAATTCACCCCTCCACTTT. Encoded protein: CASSPAVGDNSPLHF.